These T cell receptor beta chains were read from a single sample in a study of siplizumab effects on memory and regulatory T cells. Libraries were prepared by immunoSEQ multiplex PCR; TCRdb keeps only in-frame clonotypes and omits some of them. The data show more than 45,000 clones, with around 97% seen just once and about 0.6% held by the top ten. Specimen: naive CD4+ T cells sorted from blood. Receptor source: a human donor in good health. CDR3s include the opening cysteine and the closing phenylalanine or tryptophan. A D gene is named only where the DNA matches it firmly. Rows may omit the clone size; those that give it use once, few, many or a size class.

TRBJ2-7 TRBD2 NA TRBV7-2 CASSLVVTSGYEQYF TGTGCCAGCAGCTTAGTCGTGACTAGCGGCTACGAGCAGTACTTC
TRBJ2-6 NA NA TRBV4-2 CASSQDRTVSGANVLTF TGTGCCAGCAGCCAAGATCGAACGGTCTCTGGGGCCAACGTCCTGACTTTC
TRBJ2-5 NA NA TRBV5-1 CASSLSQKETQYF TGCGCCAGCAGCTTGAGCCAAAAAGAGACCCAGTACTTC
TRBJ2-2 TRBD2 NA TRBV2 CASSEGSLAGVPGELFF TGTGCCAGCAGTGAAGGTTCGTTGGCGGGAGTCCCCGGGGAGCTGTTTTTT
TRBJ2-7 NA NA TRBV4-1 CASSQAGTPTGEQYF TGCGCCAGCAGCCAAGCCGGGACCCCCACGGGAGAGCAGTACTTC
TRBJ2-3 NA NA TRBV6-1 CASGVRDTQYF TGTGCCAGCGGAGTTCGAGATACGCAGTATTTT
TRBJ2-7 TRBD2 NA TRBV4-1 CASSQTPLSGRGYEQYF TGCGCCAGCAGCCAAACCCCCCTTAGCGGGAGGGGGTACGAGCAGTACTTC
TRBJ2-4 TRBD1 NA TRBV4-2 CASSRADRALQYF TGTGCCAGCAGCCGAGCGGACAGGGCCCTTCAGTACTTC
TRBJ2-1 NA NA TRBV19 CASSIAQSSYNEQFF TGTGCCAGTAGTATAGCTCAGAGCTCCTACAATGAGCAGTTCTTC
TRBJ2-1 NA NA TRBV9 CASSVGPGLIYNEQFF TGTGCCAGCAGCGTAGGGCCGGGACTTATCTACAATGAGCAGTTCTTC
TRBJ2-5 TRBD2 NA TRBV30 CAWTAGVAGGQETQYF TGTGCCTGGACTGCTGGGGTAGCGGGAGGTCAAGAGACCCAGTACTTC
TRBJ2-7 TRBD2 NA TRBV7-2 CASSFSSGSAEQYF TGTGCCAGCAGCTTCTCTAGCGGGAGTGCCGAGCAGTACTTC
TRBJ2-7 TRBD2 NA TRBV5-4 CASSLGRERLEQYF TGTGCCAGCAGTCTTGGGAGGGAACGGCTCGAGCAGTACTTC
TRBJ1-1 NA NA TRBV19 CASSEGGPAEAFF TGTGCCAGTAGTGAAGGGGGTCCGGCTGAAGCTTTCTTT
TRBJ2-1 NA NA TRBV30 CAGNARGSSYNEQFF TGTGCCGGGAACGCGAGGGGAAGCTCCTACAATGAGCAGTTCTTC
TRBJ1-4 NA NA TRBV4-1 CASSQGTAKLFF TGCGCCAGCAGCCAAGGGACTGCAAAACTGTTTTTT
TRBJ1-1 NA NA TRBV18 CASSTSVVNTEAFF TGTGCCAGCTCGACATCCGTGGTGAACACTGAAGCTTTCTTT
TRBJ1-3 NA NA TRBV2 CASRGERYTGNTIYF TGTGCCAGCAGGGGAGAACGGTACACTGGAAACACCATATATTTT
TRBJ2-3 NA NA TRBV6-1 CASSEGGRDTEYF TGTGCCAGCAGTGAAGGGGGCCGGGACACGGAGTATTTT
TRBJ2-7 NA NA TRBV7-9 CASSLPTGRYEQYF TGTGCCAGCAGCTTACCGACAGGGAGGTACGAGCAGTACTTC
TRBJ1-5 TRBD1 NA TRBV10-2 CASSESGQGYQPQHF TGCGCCAGCAGTGAGTCGGGACAGGGTTATCAGCCCCAGCATTTT
TRBJ2-2 TRBD2 once TRBV5-4 CASSSAWGGYTGELFF TGTGCCAGCAGCTCCGCTTGGGGGGGGTACACCGGGGAGCTGTTTTTT
TRBJ1-1 TRBD1 NA TRBV5-1 CASSPRQGARNTEAFF TGCGCCAGCAGCCCCCGACAGGGGGCGAGGAATACTGAAGCTTTCTTT
TRBJ2-1 TRBD2 NA TRBV6-5 CASSPRTSGSGEQFF TGTGCCAGCAGCCCCCGGACTAGCGGGAGTGGTGAGCAGTTCTTC
TRBJ2-5 NA NA TRBV7-9 CASGSRLGLVTQYF TGTGCCAGCGGGTCGAGACTAGGACTTGTGACCCAGTACTTC
TRBJ1-1 NA NA TRBV5-1 CASSHGTFDTEAFF TGCGCCAGCAGCCATGGGACTTTTGACACTGAAGCTTTCTTT
TRBJ2-1 NA NA TRBV18 CASSDRYNEQFF TGTGCCAGCTCAGACAGATACAATGAGCAGTTCTTC
TRBJ1-2 NA once TRBV19 CASSIAGPYGYTF TGTGCCAGTAGTATAGCCGGGCCCTATGGCTACACCTTC
TRBJ1-2 NA NA TRBV7-9 CASSLNPRGYTF TGTGCCAGCAGCTTGAACCCACGGGGCTACACCTTC
TRBJ2-1 TRBD1 NA TRBV2 CASSEFTSGGNEQFF TGTGCCAGCAGTGAGTTTACCTCAGGGGGCAATGAGCAGTTCTTC
TRBJ2-5 TRBD2 NA TRBV5-4 CASSSSGTSGETQYF TGTGCCAGCAGCTCATCCGGGACTAGCGGCGAGACCCAGTACTTC
TRBJ2-7 NA NA TRBV7-2 CASSLTAYEQYF TGTGCCAGCAGCCTAACCGCCTACGAGCAGTACTTC
TRBJ2-7 NA once TRBV6-1 CASSDEGTLPYEQYF TGTGCCAGCAGTGATGAGGGGACATTGCCCTACGAGCAGTACTTC
TRBJ1-2 TRBD1 NA TRBV2 CASRGDRPSF TGTGCCAGCAGAGGGGACAGGCCCAGCTTC
TRBJ1-1 TRBD1 NA TRBV10-3 CAISGDRAPRTEAFF TGTGCCATCAGTGGCGACAGGGCCCCTAGGACTGAAGCTTTCTTT
TRBJ2-3 TRBD2 NA TRBV2 CASRLAGGQYF TGTGCCAGCAGGCTAGCGGGAGGGCAGTATTTT
TRBJ2-3 TRBD2 NA TRBV27 CASSLLAGVQDTQYF TGTGCCAGCAGTTTATTAGCGGGAGTTCAAGATACGCAGTATTTT
TRBJ1-6 NA once TRBV27 CATRPVTNSPLHF TGTGCCACCCGCCCGGTGACAAATTCACCCCTCCACTTT
TRBJ1-5 NA NA TRBV6-6 CASSYGGADGDQPQHF TGTGCCAGCAGTTACGGCGGGGCGGATGGCGATCAGCCCCAGCATTTT
TRBJ2-3 TRBD2 NA TRBV10-1 CASSIVAGVTDTQYF TGCGCCAGCAGTATCGTGGCGGGAGTTACAGATACGCAGTATTTT
TRBJ1-5 TRBD1 NA TRBV28 CASGGQGLFQPQHF TGTGCCAGCGGAGGACAGGGACTTTTTCAGCCCCAGCATTTT
TRBJ2-7 TRBD1 NA TRBV4-1 CASSQGTGFYEQYF TGCGCCAGCAGCCAAGGGACAGGGTTCTACGAGCAGTACTTC
TRBJ2-5 NA few TRBV14 CASSQVPGPQETQYF TGTGCCAGCAGCCAAGTCCCGGGACCTCAAGAGACCCAGTACTTC
TRBJ2-1 NA NA TRBV14 CASSNQEEDLYNEQFF TGTGCCAGCAGCAATCAAGAGGAAGACTTGTACAATGAGCAGTTCTTC
TRBJ2-1 NA NA TRBV2 CASSELVGNEQFF TGTGCCAGCAGTGAACTAGTCGGCAATGAGCAGTTCTTC
TRBJ2-2 TRBD2 NA TRBV15 CATSRDGTRHRELFF TGTGCCACCAGCAGAGATGGGACTAGACACCGGGAGCTGTTTTTT
TRBJ1-5 NA few TRBV6-1 CASNRGNQPQHF TGTGCCAGCAACCGGGGCAATCAGCCCCAGCATTTT
TRBJ2-1 NA NA TRBV19 CASSIHAPPNDNEQFF TGTGCCAGTAGTATCCACGCCCCCCCGAACGACAATGAGCAGTTCTTC
TRBJ1-1 NA NA TRBV5-4 CASTSLGVADTEAFF TGTGCCAGCACGTCTCTGGGGGTCGCGGACACTGAAGCTTTCTTT
TRBJ2-7 NA NA TRBV11-1 CASSWVQANGEQYF TGTGCCAGCAGCTGGGTCCAGGCCAACGGCGAGCAGTACTTC
TRBJ2-3 NA NA TRBV29-1 CSVEARTRITKNTQYF TGCAGCGTTGAGGCCAGGACCAGAATAACCAAAAATACGCAGTATTTT
TRBJ2-1 NA NA TRBV19 CASSIHKEQFF TGTGCCAGTAGTATTCATAAAGAGCAGTTCTTC